This TCR beta chain derives from a study of OX40 agonist ivuxolimab in advanced cancers. Overall study: While on treatment, patients had intravenous ivuxolimab at 0.01 to 10 mg/kg every 2 weeks. Three patients got partial responses; one had hepatocellular carcinoma and two had cutaneous melanoma. Study-wide findings and caveats: Expanded peripheral T-cell antigen specificity went undetermined.

For this clone: What it recognizes is unknown.

With V trimmed by 2 bases and J by 5 bases, 7 bases remained unmatched. Germline V gene sequence: CDR1 SGHAT, CDR2 FQNNGV. The CDR3 is made up of 15 amino acids. The assay was immunoSEQ multiplex PCR, and TCRdb's table has in-frame clones only and misses some. The sample includes 90,000 to 100,000 clones, 80% to 90% seen only once; the top ten take around 0.82%. The sequence was collected from an adult with an advanced solid tumor such as melanoma, head and neck, liver or kidney cancer. V usage is TRBV11-2 and J usage is TRBJ2-7; 9 nucleotides align to TRBD2. The sequencing used CD4+ or CD8+ T cells sorted from blood, collected in a trial of the OX40 agonist ivuxolimab. The CDR3 here is CASSLRREGRNEQYF. CDR3 nucleotide sequence: TGTGCCAGCAGCTTACGGCGGGAGGGCCGCAACGAGCAGTACTTC.